Detailed here is one T cell receptor beta chain. The V and J ends lost 4 bases and 0 bases, in that order; junction bases with no gene match: 5. Germline V gene data show CDR1 as SGHTA and CDR2 as FQGTGA. The CDR3 is 16 amino acids. Libraries were prepared by immunoSEQ multiplex PCR; TCRdb keeps only in-frame clonotypes and omits some of them. This table holds 150,000 to 200,000 clones, more than 75% found once. The data stem from a study of blood T cell repertoires in COVID-19. The rearrangement joins TRBV7-3 to TRBJ1-3; 8 nucleotides line up with TRBD1. The source material was peripheral blood. This sequence was found in a man aged 65 to 79 with acute or convalescent COVID-19. The CDR3 nucleotides are TGTGCCAGCAGCTCCGGACAGGGAACCTCTGGAAACACCATATATTTT. Amino acids: CASSSGQGTSGNTIYF.